A single sample gave rise to the 21 T cell receptor beta chains below, sequenced in a study of blood T cell repertoires in COVID-19. TCRdb's table, derived via immunoSEQ multiplex PCR, lists solely in-frame clones and lacks some. The sample holds 300,000 to 350,000 clones, about nine tenths seen once. Material for sequencing was PBMCs or T cells enriched from blood (not recorded which). These receptors all come from a woman aged 30 to 39 who had been exposed to COVID-19.

The rearrangement links TRBV15 to TRBJ2-1; 7 nucleotides line up with TRBD2. Germline CDR1 and CDR2: LNHNV and YYDKDF (reference sequence). Germline trimming cut 1 base from V and 7 bases from J; bases unmatched to any gene: 1. This CDR3 comprises 13 residues. CDR3 loop: CATSRVGGNEQFF. As DNA, the CDR3 is TGTGCCACCAGCAGAGTGGGGGGGAATGAGCAGTTCTTC.

The V gene is TRBV29-1, the J gene TRBJ2-7; the D is unclear. The CDR3 spans 12 residues. V shed 5 bases and J shed 2 bases, with 10 bases lying between them. CDR1 is SQVTM, CDR2 ANQGSEA, per germline. In nucleotides, the CDR3 is TGCAGCGTTTATGAACAGCCCTACGAGCAGTACTTC. Translated: CSVYEQPYEQYF.

The chain recombines TRBV19 with TRBJ2-7; 11 positions match TRBD2. CDR1 is LNHDA, CDR2 SQIVND, per germline (reference sequence). V shed 9 bases and J 0 bases; nucleotides not matched to a gene: 7. This CDR3 contains 15 residues. Here the CDR3 DNA reads TGTGCCAGCGATAGCGGGAGGGAGAGCTCCTACGAGCAGTACTTC. This codes for CASDSGRESSYEQYF.

This clone was detected only once. The CDR3 DNA reads TGCAGCGTTGCTTTTGATTGGGGCAGCGGCTACACCTTC. Translated, it gives CSVAFDWGSGYTF. The chain couples TRBV29-1 to TRBJ1-2; tentative D call: TRBD1 (5 bases). The germline CDR1 and CDR2 sequences are SQVTM and ANQGSEA. The CDR3 loop spans 13 amino acids. V was clipped by 4 bases and J by 8 bases, with 17 bases between them.

J is TRBJ1-2 and V is TRBV19, with 9 positions matching TRBD1. Trimming at V came to 7 bases and at J to 6 bases, leaving 12 bases not matched to a gene. The CDR3 covers 15 residues. Germline values: CDR1 LNHDA, CDR2 SQIVND (reference sequence). The CDR3 loop is CASNPRGTGSHGYTF. CDR3 sequence (DNA): TGTGCCAGTAACCCCAGGGGGACAGGGAGTCATGGCTACACCTTC.

The V gene is TRBV20-1, the J gene TRBJ2-7, with TRBD2 as a possible D gene (5 bases). Germline V gene lookup returns CDR1 DFQATT and CDR2 SNEGSKA (reference sequence). CDR3 length equals 11 residues. V was trimmed by 7 bases and J by 2 bases, leaving 9 bases between them. CDR3 in amino acids: CSVSGTYEQYF. For the CDR3, the DNA is TGCAGTGTTTCGGGGACCTACGAGCAGTACTTC.

This clone was detected a few times. V is TRBV6-5 and J is TRBJ2-7, with 9 bases that match TRBD1. Trimming removed 4 bases from V and 6 bases from J; junction bases left unmatched: 4. Germline V CDR1 and CDR2: MNHEY, SVGAGI. The CDR3 loop spans 13 amino acids. CDR3 sequence reads: CASSWDRVGEQYF. The CDR3 DNA follows: TGTGCCAGCAGTTGGGACAGGGTCGGCGAGCAGTACTTC.

This rearrangement joins TRBV18 to TRBJ1-5; D unresolved. V shed 3 bases and J shed 5 bases, with 14 bases lying between them. The CDR3 covers 15 residues. CDR1 and CDR2 from the germline V gene are KGHSH and LQKENI. CDR3 residues: CASSPAVDGYQPQHF. The CDR3 DNA follows: TGTGCCAGCTCACCTGCGGTAGATGGGTATCAGCCCCAGCATTTT.

Details on this clone: The sample carries other DNA sequences with the same CDR3. The rearrangement links TRBV7-9 to TRBJ2-7; TRBD1 matches at 7 bases. Trimming at V came to 1 base and at J to 3 bases, leaving 6 bases not matched to a gene. CDR1 is SEHNR, CDR2 FQNEAQ, per germline (reference sequence). The CDR3 totals 15 residues. The CDR3 sequence: CASSLGAGGFYEQYF. The CDR3 coding sequence is TGTGCCAGCAGCTTAGGGGCAGGGGGTTTCTACGAGCAGTACTTC.

The chain recombines TRBV7-9 with TRBJ2-7; 7 nucleotides match TRBD1. This CDR3 contains 14 residues. V was clipped by 4 bases and J by 2 bases; unmatched bases: 5. Germline V lookup: CDR1 SEHNR, CDR2 FQNEAQ (reference sequence). CDR3 sequence (DNA): TGTGCCAGCAGCTCCAGACAGGGAGCCTACGAGCAGTACTTC. It is translated as CASSSRQGAYEQYF.

J is TRBJ2-1 and V is TRBV5-4, with 8 positions matching TRBD1. Trimming at V came to 3 bases and at J to 8 bases, leaving 4 bases not matched to a gene. Germline V gives CDR1 SGHNT, CDR2 YYREEE (reference sequence). The CDR3 runs 13 residues. The CDR3 spells CASSSTGVDEQFF. DNA for the CDR3: TGTGCCAGCAGCTCGACAGGGGTGGATGAGCAGTTCTTC. The whole variable domain, filled in from reference TRBV5-4 and TRBJ2-1, reads ETGVTQSPTHLIKTRGQQVTLRCSSQSGHNTVSWYQQALGQGPQFIFQYYREEENGRGNFPPRFSGLQFPNYSSELNVNALELDDSALYLCASSSTGVDEQFFGPGTRLTVL.

J is TRBJ1-6 and V is TRBV19, with D perhaps TRBD1 (6 bases). This CDR3 has 14 amino acids. V dropped 6 bases and J dropped 11 bases, with 17 bases sitting between them. Germline CDR1 is LNHDA and CDR2 is SQIVND (reference sequence). The CDR3 loop reads CASRTGSSIPPLHF. The DNA for the CDR3 is TGTGCCAGTAGGACAGGTTCAAGTATTCCACCCCTCCACTTT.

CDR3 amino acids: CASSLDSGLYNEQFF. CDR3 in DNA: TGCGCCAGCAGCTTGGACTCGGGACTATACAATGAGCAGTTCTTC. The V and J genes are TRBV5-1 and TRBJ2-1; 7 bases match TRBD2. Losses at the gene ends were 0 bases for V and 4 bases for J; bases not matched to a gene: 4. Germline loops: CDR1 SGHRS, CDR2 YFSETQ. The CDR3 length is 15 residues.

The genes are TRBV3-1 (or the pseudogene TRBV3-2) and TRBJ2-1; D perhaps matches TRBD2 (6 bases). Germline-derived CDR1 and CDR2 are LGHDT and YNNKEL (reference sequence). The CDR3 contains 12 residues. Trimming cost V 5 bases and J 4 bases, with 6 bases left between them. CDR3 nucleotide sequence: TGTGCCAGCAGCGGGGGGTACAATGAGCAGTTCTTC. It yields the protein CASSGGYNEQFF.

The V call is TRBV6-5, the J call TRBJ2-1, with TRBD2 matching 8 bases. This CDR3 is 14 amino acids long. V was pared by 6 bases and J by 6 bases, with 7 bases of the junction left unmatched. From germline, CDR1 is MNHEY and CDR2 SVGAGI. CDR3 in amino acids: CASRKLAESNEQFF. For the CDR3, the DNA is TGTGCCAGCAGAAAACTAGCGGAATCCAATGAGCAGTTCTTC.

The genes are TRBV5-1 and TRBJ2-1; TRBD1 is a possible D gene (6 bases). This CDR3 contains 15 residues. Germline CDR1 reads SGHRS; CDR2 reads YFSETQ. The V end was cut by 0 bases, the J end by 2 bases, with 9 bases between. CDR3 in DNA: TGCGCCAGCAGCTTGGTAAGGACAGCCTACAATGAGCAGTTCTTC. It specifies CASSLVRTAYNEQFF.

V gene TRBV30 combines with J gene TRBJ2-7, with D tentatively TRBD1 (6 bases). V was cut by 5 bases and J by 12 bases, with 23 bases left in between. Germline-derived CDR1 and CDR2 are GTSNPN and SVGIG (reference sequence). The CDR3 spans 13 residues. This CDR3 is CAWSSRDTQGPYF. The CDR3 nucleotides are TGTGCCTGGTCTTCCCGGGACACCCAAGGTCCGTACTTC.

This CDR3 is CATEPPGGRRTFF. The CDR3 bases are TGCGCCACCGAACCTCCAGGGGGCCGGCGAACTTTCTTT. The V call is TRBV10-2, the J call TRBJ1-1, with TRBD1 matching over 8 bases. CDR3 length equals 13 residues. Trimming cost V 10 bases and J 12 bases; bases outside gene matches: 16. The germline V gene has CDR1 WSHSY and CDR2 SAAADI.

The CDR3 region has the DNA TGTGCCAGCTCACCCGAACTGGGGGGAGAAGCTTTCTTT. It is translated as CASSPELGGEAFF. The chain is built from TRBV18 and TRBJ1-1; possible D gene TRBD1, 5 bases. There are 13 residues in the CDR3. Germline-derived CDR1 and CDR2 are KGHSH and LQKENI. V was clipped by 3 bases and J by 8 bases, with 13 bases between them.

In its sample, this clone was seen once. The chain uses TRBV12-3 or TRBV12-4 and TRBJ1-5; D ambiguous. The CDR3 covers 13 residues. V was shortened by 3 bases and J by 4 bases, with 7 bases between the two germline ends. In DNA, the CDR3 is TGTGCCAGCAGTTTCAGAGGGAATCAGCCCCAGCATTTT. Translated, it gives CASSFRGNQPQHF.

CDR3 sequence: CASSAQTGGIVDYGYTF. In DNA, the CDR3 is TGTGCCAGCAGTGCCCAGACAGGGGGCATCGTCGACTATGGCTACACCTTC. The V and J genes are TRBV6-1 and TRBJ1-2; 10 bases fit TRBD1. The CDR3 sequence is 17 residues long. CDR1 and CDR2 (germline): MNHNS, SASEGT. V shed 4 bases, J shed 3 bases, and the junction held 11 bases outside the gene matches.